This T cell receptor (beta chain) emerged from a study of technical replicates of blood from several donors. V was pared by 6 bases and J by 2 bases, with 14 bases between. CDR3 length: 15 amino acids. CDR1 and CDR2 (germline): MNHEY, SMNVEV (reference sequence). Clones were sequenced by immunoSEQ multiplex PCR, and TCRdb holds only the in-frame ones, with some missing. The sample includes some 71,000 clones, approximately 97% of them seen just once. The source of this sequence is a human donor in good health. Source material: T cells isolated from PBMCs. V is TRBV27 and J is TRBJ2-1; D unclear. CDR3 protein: CASRPSSETYNEQFF. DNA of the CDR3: TGTGCCAGCAGACCTAGTTCCGAGACCTACAATGAGCAGTTCTTC.